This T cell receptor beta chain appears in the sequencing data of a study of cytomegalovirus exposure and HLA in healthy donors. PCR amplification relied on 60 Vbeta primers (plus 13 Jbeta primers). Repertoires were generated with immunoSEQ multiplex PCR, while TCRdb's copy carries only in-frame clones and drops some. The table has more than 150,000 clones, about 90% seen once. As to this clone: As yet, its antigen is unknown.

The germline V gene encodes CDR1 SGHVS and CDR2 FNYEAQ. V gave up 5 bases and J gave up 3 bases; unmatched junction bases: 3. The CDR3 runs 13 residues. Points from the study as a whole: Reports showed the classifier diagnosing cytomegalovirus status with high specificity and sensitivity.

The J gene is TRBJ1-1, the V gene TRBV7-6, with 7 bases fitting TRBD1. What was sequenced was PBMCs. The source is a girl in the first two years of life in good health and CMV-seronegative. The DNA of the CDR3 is TGTGCCAGCAGCCCGGGACAGTACACTGAAGCTTTCTTT. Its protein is CASSPGQYTEAFF.